This TCR beta chain was sequenced during a study of blood T cell repertoires in COVID-19. Across the study: Whether acute or convalescent, the COVID-19 samples came from the United States, Italy and Spain. Nucleic acid was either cDNA or gDNA, and it came from T cells, B-cell-depleted T cells, or PBMCs.

Original processing methods: The authors estimated nucleated cell counts from reference gene primer amplification. Some clones are missing from TCRdb's copy, which holds only in-frame ones; the method was immunoSEQ multiplex PCR. V, J and clone size are those of that table, while D and trimming were read from the DNA. Among about 240,000 clones listed, roughly 87% were seen once. This CDR3 comprises 14 residues. Looked up from germline, CDR1 is SGHAT and CDR2 is FQNNGV. Between the trimmed V and J ends, which lost 2 bases and 0 bases, there was a span of 4 bases. This rearrangement joins TRBV11-2 to TRBJ2-2; no clear D gene. The TCR was taken from a man between 60 and 75 years old who had recovered from COVID-19. Sequencing used peripheral blood. CDR3 loop: CASSLLPNTGELFF. The CDR3 DNA reads TGTGCCAGCAGCTTACTCCCGAACACCGGGGAGCTGTTTTTT.